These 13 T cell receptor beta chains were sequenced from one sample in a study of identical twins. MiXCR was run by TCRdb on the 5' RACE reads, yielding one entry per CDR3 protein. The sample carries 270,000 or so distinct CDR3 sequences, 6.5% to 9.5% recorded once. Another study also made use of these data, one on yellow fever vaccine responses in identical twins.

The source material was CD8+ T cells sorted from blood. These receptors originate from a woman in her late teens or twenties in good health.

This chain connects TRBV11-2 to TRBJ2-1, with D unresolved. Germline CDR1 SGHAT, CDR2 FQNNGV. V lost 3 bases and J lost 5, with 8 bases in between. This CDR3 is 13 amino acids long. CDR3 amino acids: CASSFDTNNEQFF. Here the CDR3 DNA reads TGTGCCAGCAGCTTTGACACTAACAATGAGCAGTTCTTC.

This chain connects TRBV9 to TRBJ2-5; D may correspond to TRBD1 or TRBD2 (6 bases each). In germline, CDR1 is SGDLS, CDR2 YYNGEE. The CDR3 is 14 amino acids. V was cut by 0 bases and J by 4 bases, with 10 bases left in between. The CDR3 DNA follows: TGTGCCAGCAGCGTAGGCGGAGGGGGAGAGACCCAGTACTTC. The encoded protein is CASSVGGGGETQYF.

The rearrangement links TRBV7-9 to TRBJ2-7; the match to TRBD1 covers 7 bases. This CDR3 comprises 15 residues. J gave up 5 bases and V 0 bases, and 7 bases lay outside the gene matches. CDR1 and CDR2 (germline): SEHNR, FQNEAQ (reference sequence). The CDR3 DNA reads TGTGCCAGCAGCTTAGCGCCACAGGGGATAGACGAGCAGTACTTC. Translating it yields CASSLAPQGIDEQYF. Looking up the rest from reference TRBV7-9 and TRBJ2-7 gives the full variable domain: DTGVSQNPRHKITKRGQNVTFRCDPISEHNRLYWYRQTLGQGPEFLTYFQNEAQLEKSRLLSDRFSAERPKGSFSTLEIQRTEQGDSAMYLCASSLAPQGIDEQYFGPGTRLTVT.

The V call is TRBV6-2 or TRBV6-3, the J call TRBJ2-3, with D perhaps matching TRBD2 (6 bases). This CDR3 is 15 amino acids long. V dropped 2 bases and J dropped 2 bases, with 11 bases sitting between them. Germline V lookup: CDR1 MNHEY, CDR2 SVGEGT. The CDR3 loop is CASSYGTGATDTQYF. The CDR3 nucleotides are TGTGCCAGCAGTTACGGGACGGGAGCCACAGATACGCAGTATTTT.

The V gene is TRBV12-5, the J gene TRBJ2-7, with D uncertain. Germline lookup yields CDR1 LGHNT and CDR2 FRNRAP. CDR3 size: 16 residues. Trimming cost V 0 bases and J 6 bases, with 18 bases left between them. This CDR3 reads CASGLVDKGPLTEQYF. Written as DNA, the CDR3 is TGTGCTAGTGGTTTGGTAGACAAAGGACCCCTTACCGAGCAGTACTTC.

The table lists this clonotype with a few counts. The CDR3 reads CASSPLGQPQETQYF. CDR3 sequence (DNA): TGTGCCAGCAGCCCGCTCGGACAGCCACAAGAGACCCAGTACTTC. The chain combines TRBV7-9 with TRBJ2-5; TRBD1 is a possible D gene (6 bases). Trimming took 5 bases from V and 2 from J, leaving 15 bases between them. From germline, CDR1 is SEHNR and CDR2 FQNEAQ (reference sequence). The CDR3 loop spans 15 amino acids.

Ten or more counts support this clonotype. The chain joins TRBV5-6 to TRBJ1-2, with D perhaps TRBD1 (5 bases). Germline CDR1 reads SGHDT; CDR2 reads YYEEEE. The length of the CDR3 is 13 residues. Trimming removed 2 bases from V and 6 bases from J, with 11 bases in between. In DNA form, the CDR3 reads TGTGCCAGCAGCTTTGGCAGGGAGGATGGCTACACCTTC. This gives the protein CASSFGREDGYTF.

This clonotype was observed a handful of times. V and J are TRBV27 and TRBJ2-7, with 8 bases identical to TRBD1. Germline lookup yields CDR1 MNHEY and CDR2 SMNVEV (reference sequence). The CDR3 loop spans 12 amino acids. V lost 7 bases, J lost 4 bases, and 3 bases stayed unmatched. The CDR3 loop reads CASKRQGYEQYF. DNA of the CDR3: TGTGCCAGCAAGAGACAGGGGTACGAGCAGTACTTC.

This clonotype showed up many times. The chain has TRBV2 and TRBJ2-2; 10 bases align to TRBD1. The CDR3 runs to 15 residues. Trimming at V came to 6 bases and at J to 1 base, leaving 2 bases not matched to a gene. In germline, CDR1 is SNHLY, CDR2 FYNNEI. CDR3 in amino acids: CASRRDRGNTGELFF. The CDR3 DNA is TGTGCCAGCAGGCGGGACAGGGGGAACACCGGGGAGCTGTTTTTT. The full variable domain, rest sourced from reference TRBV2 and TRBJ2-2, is EPEVTQTPSHQVTQMGQEVILRCVPISNHLYFYWYRQILGQKVEFLVSFYNNEISEKSEIFDDQFSVERPDGSNFTLKIRSTKLEDSAMYFCASRRDRGNTGELFFGEGSRLTVL.

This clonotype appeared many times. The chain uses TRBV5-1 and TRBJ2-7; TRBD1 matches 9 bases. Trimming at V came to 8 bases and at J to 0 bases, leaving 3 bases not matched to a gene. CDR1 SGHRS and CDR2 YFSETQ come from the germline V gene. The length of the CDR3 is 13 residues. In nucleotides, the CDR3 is TGCGCCAGGGGACAGGGCGGCTCCTACGAGCAGTACTTC. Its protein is CARGQGGSYEQYF.

The CDR3 DNA sequence: TGCAGTGCTAAGGAAAGCGGGGGTTCTTCCTACGAGCAGTACTTC. Encoded protein: CSAKESGGSSYEQYF. This chain connects TRBV20-1 to TRBJ2-7; TRBD2 aligns across 8 bases. Losses at the gene ends were 4 bases for V and 1 base for J; bases not matched to a gene: 9. The length of the CDR3 is 15 residues. Germline values: CDR1 DFQATT, CDR2 SNEGSKA (reference sequence).

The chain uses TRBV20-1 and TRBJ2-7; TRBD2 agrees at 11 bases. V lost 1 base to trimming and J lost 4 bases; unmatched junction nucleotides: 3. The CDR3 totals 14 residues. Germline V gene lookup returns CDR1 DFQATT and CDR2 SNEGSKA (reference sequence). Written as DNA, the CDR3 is TGCAGTGCTAGAGGACTAGCGGGGTCTTACGAGCAGTACTTC. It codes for CSARGLAGSYEQYF.

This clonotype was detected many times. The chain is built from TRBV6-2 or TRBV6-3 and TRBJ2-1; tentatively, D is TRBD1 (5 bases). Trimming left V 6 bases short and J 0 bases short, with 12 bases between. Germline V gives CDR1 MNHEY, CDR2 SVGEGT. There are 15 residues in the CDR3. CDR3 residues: CASSPDRVSYNEQFF. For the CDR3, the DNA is TGTGCCAGCAGCCCCGACAGAGTCTCCTACAATGAGCAGTTCTTC.